The 16 T cell receptor beta chains reported below all come from one sample, sequenced in a study of T cell responses to AZD1222 COVID-19 vaccine. TCRdb's table, derived via immunoSEQ multiplex PCR, lists solely in-frame clones and lacks some. The repertoire holds tens of thousands of clones, with roughly nine tenths as singletons. Sequences were derived from peripheral blood, sampled 28 days after the second AZD1222 dose. All receptors derive from an adult who received the AZD1222 COVID-19 vaccine.

This sequence joins TRBV6-5 and TRBJ1-4; D is undetermined. Deletions cut 6 bases from V and 5 bases from J, with 13 bases between. The CDR3 covers 14 residues. Germline values: CDR1 MNHEY, CDR2 SVGAGI. CDR3 amino acids: CASSPSRRNEKLFF. As DNA, the CDR3 is TGTGCCAGCAGCCCATCCAGGAGGAATGAAAAACTGTTTTTT.

V gene TRBV19 combines with J gene TRBJ2-2, with 11 positions matching TRBD1. The CDR3 is made up of 16 amino acids. Germline trimming cut 6 bases from V and 5 bases from J; bases unmatched to any gene: 8. Germline V gives CDR1 LNHDA, CDR2 SQIVND (reference sequence). The CDR3 bases are TGTGCCAGTAGGCCCGGACAGGGGGCGAGTACCGGGGAGCTGTTTTTT. Amino acid sequence: CASRPGQGASTGELFF.

V usage is TRBV24-1 and J usage is TRBJ2-3, with 11 bases lining up with TRBD2. Germline V gives CDR1 KGHDR, CDR2 SFDVKD. This CDR3 contains 16 residues. V gave up 1 base and J gave up 5 bases; unmatched junction bases: 4. DNA for the CDR3: TGTGCCACCAGTGATTTTAGCGGGGGGGCCAAAGATACGCAGTATTTT. Residues: CATSDFSGGAKDTQYF.

V usage is TRBV7-9 and J usage is TRBJ2-1; no reliable D call. This CDR3 spans 13 amino acids. With 2 bases removed from V and 4 bases from J, the gap between germline ends came to 6 bases. Germline CDR1 and CDR2: SEHNR and FQNEAQ (reference sequence). CDR3 amino acids: CASSLSQYNEQFF. CDR3 nucleotide sequence: TGTGCCAGCAGCTTATCCCAGTACAATGAGCAGTTCTTC.

This rearrangement joins TRBV5-1 to TRBJ2-1, with 8 bases lining up with TRBD2. The CDR3 loop spans 16 amino acids. Germline V gene lookup returns CDR1 SGHRS and CDR2 YFSETQ. After removal of 2 bases from V and 10 bases from J, the junction contained 14 bases not matched to a gene. CDR3 loop: CASSLTPGLGVEEQFF. DNA of the CDR3: TGCGCCAGCAGCTTAACGCCGGGACTAGGCGTCGAGGAGCAGTTCTTC.

The V gene is TRBV28, the J gene TRBJ1-2, with D possibly matching TRBD1 (6 bases). This CDR3 has 16 residues. Germline values: CDR1 MDHEN, CDR2 SYDVKM. The V end lost 4 bases, the J end lost 5 bases, and 20 bases lay between the germline ends. The CDR3 reads CASSSPRGADRYGYTF. The CDR3 DNA sequence: TGTGCCAGCAGTTCCCCCAGGGGCGCGGATCGGTATGGCTACACCTTC.

The chain carries TRBV2 and TRBJ1-6; 7 positions agree with TRBD1. CDR1 is SNHLY, CDR2 FYNNEI, per germline. This CDR3 spans 13 amino acids. Unmatched junction bases numbered 8, after V lost 11 bases and J lost 7 bases. The CDR3 nucleotides are TGTGCCGCAGGGGGAGACCAGAATTCACCCCTCCACTTT. This encodes CAAGGDQNSPLHF. Filled out from reference TRBV2 and TRBJ1-6, the complete variable domain reads EPEVTQTPSHQVTQMGQEVILRCVPISNHLYFYWYRQILGQKVEFLVSFYNNEISEKSEIFDDQFSVERPDGSNFTLKIRSTKLEDSAMYFCAAGGDQNSPLHFGNGTRLTVT.

V and J are TRBV5-1 and TRBJ2-3, with TRBD1 matching over 8 bases. The V and J ends lost 7 bases and 5 bases, in that order; junction bases with no gene match: 9. The germline CDR1 and CDR2 sequences are SGHRS and YFSETQ. The CDR3 length is 14 residues. CDR3 sequence: CASGGTGLGDTQYF. CDR3 coding DNA: TGCGCCAGCGGGGGGACAGGTCTAGGAGATACGCAGTATTTT.

This clone showed up just a few times. The CDR3 loop is CASITQGITEAFF. CDR3 sequence (DNA): TGTGCCAGCATCACACAGGGGATCACTGAAGCTTTCTTT. The rearrangement joins TRBV12-3 or TRBV12-4 to TRBJ1-1, with 7 positions matching TRBD1. This CDR3 has 13 residues. Unmatched junction bases numbered 6, after V lost 7 bases and J lost 4 bases.

The CDR3 spells CASSQDPRDGYEQYF. The DNA of the CDR3 is TGCGCCAGCAGCCAAGACCCCCGGGACGGGTACGAGCAGTACTTC. This chain links TRBV4-3 with TRBJ2-7, with D perhaps given as TRBD1 or TRBD2 (5 bases each). The V gene lost 0 bases and the J gene lost 4 bases, with 13 bases spanning the gap. This CDR3 region has 15 residues. In germline, CDR1 is LGHNA, CDR2 YSLEER.

Turning to this clone: At one end the junction does not follow the germline gene, possibly because of a read error. The V and J genes are TRBV29-1 and TRBJ1-1; TRBD1 aligns across 8 bases. This CDR3 region has 11 residues. Germline V lookup: CDR1 SQVTM, CDR2 ANQGSEA. The CDR3 protein is CSVSRGPEAFF. The CDR3 DNA follows: TGCAGCGTTAGCAGGGGGCCTGAGGCTTTCTTT.

This clone was detected only once. J is TRBJ1-2 and V is TRBV4-3; possible D gene TRBD1, 5 bases. CDR1 and CDR2 (germline): LGHNA, YSLEER. This CDR3 has 15 residues. V lost 3 bases to trimming and J lost 2 bases, with 13 bases between them. CDR3 in amino acids: CASSHRVTGNYGYTF. The CDR3 DNA reads TGCGCCAGCAGCCATCGGGTTACAGGAAACTATGGCTACACCTTC.

The CDR3 nucleotides read TGTGCCAGCAGTCAGACAGGGTCTGGCTACAATGAGCAGTTCTTC. Its translation is CASSQTGSGYNEQFF. The V and J genes are TRBV6-6 and TRBJ2-1; TRBD1 agrees at 7 bases. The CDR3 totals 15 residues. Per germline, CDR1 MNHNY and CDR2 SVGAGI (reference sequence). V dropped 5 bases and J dropped 3; count of bases not matched to a gene: 7.

CDR3 DNA sequence: TGTGCCAGCAGCTTTCAGGGTAGCATCTATGGCTACACCTTC. Encoded protein: CASSFQGSIYGYTF. The chain combines TRBV7-2 with TRBJ1-2, with D possibly being TRBD1 (5 bases). The CDR3 is 14 amino acids. Trimming took 3 bases from V and 4 from J, leaving 12 bases between them. In germline, CDR1 is SGHTA, CDR2 FQGNSA.

The genes are TRBV14 and TRBJ2-1, with TRBD1 matching 8 bases. The CDR3 is 16 residues long. V trimming: 4 bases; J trimming: 4 bases; junction bases outside the gene matches: 9. Germline values: CDR1 SGHDN, CDR2 FVKESK. This chain's CDR3 is CASSRRDRGRYNEQFF. For the CDR3, the DNA is TGTGCCAGCAGCCGACGAGACAGGGGACGATACAATGAGCAGTTCTTC. Looking up the rest from reference TRBV14 and TRBJ2-1 gives the full variable domain: EAGVTQFPSHSVIEKGQTVTLRCDPISGHDNLYWYRRVMGKEIKFLLHFVKESKQDESGMPNNRFLAERTGGTYSTLKVQPAELEDSGVYFCASSRRDRGRYNEQFFGPGTRLTVL.

The chain joins TRBV6-5 to TRBJ1-5; 9 bases align to TRBD1. Trimming at V came to 6 bases and at J to 6 bases, leaving 6 bases not matched to a gene. The CDR3 is made up of 14 amino acids. Germline V gene data show CDR1 as MNHEY and CDR2 as SVGAGI. The CDR3: CASRPTGGGQPQHF. CDR3 DNA sequence: TGTGCCAGCAGACCAACAGGGGGCGGTCAGCCCCAGCATTTT.